The 19 T cell receptor beta chains below all came from one sample that was sequenced in a study of blood T cells in healthy people across ages. A sample-barcoded 5' primer and a J-beta primer mix were used in a second PCR of roughly 7 to 12 cycles. Each CDR3 protein is one row after TCRdb ran MiXCR on the 5' RACE reads. The sample shows about 1 million distinct CDR3 sequences, less than 50% of them seen only once. Sequences were obtained from blood. The receptors derive from a woman in her sixties in good health.

The J gene is TRBJ1-1, the V gene TRBV2; D is uncertain. Per the germline V gene, CDR1 is SNHLY and CDR2 is FYNNEI. With 6 bases removed from V and 4 bases from J, the gap between germline ends came to 9 bases. The CDR3 is 12 amino acids. In nucleotides, the CDR3 is TGTGCCAGCAGGACTATTGGCACTGAAGCTTTCTTT. The encoded protein is CASRTIGTEAFF.

This chain joins TRBV20-1 and TRBJ2-5; the D call may be TRBD1 or TRBD2 (5 bases each). CDR1 and CDR2 from the germline V gene are DFQATT and SNEGSKA (reference sequence). The CDR3 runs to 12 residues. With 8 bases removed from V and 3 bases from J, the gap between germline ends came to 13 bases. In DNA form, the CDR3 reads TGCAGTCCCTCGGGACCGGAAGAGACCCAGTACTTC. Its translation: CSPSGPEETQYF.

In its sample, this clonotype was seen a few times. The chain couples TRBV7-2 to TRBJ2-5; 7 nucleotides line up with TRBD2. CDR1 and CDR2 (germline): SGHTA, FQGNSA. CDR3 length equals 15 residues. Trimming removed 4 bases from V and 11 bases from J; junction bases left unmatched: 16. CDR3 amino acids: CASSYRRGGPEEQYF. CDR3 in DNA: TGTGCCAGCAGCTACCGTAGGGGAGGGCCGGAGGAGCAGTACTTC.

This clonotype was seen only a few times. The gene calls are TRBV6-6 and TRBJ1-5; D unresolved. Germline V gives CDR1 MNHNY, CDR2 SVGAGI (reference sequence). Between the trimmed V and J ends, which lost 2 bases and 0 bases, there was a span of 2 bases. The CDR3 has 13 amino acids. In DNA, the CDR3 is TGTGCCAGCAGTTACAGTAGCAATCAGCCCCAGCATTTT. Protein product: CASSYSSNQPQHF.

The V call is TRBV20-1, the J call TRBJ2-5, with 9 bases lining up with TRBD1. V gave up 6 bases and J gave up 5 bases; unmatched junction bases: 10. The CDR3 consists of 14 residues. Germline CDR1 and CDR2: DFQATT and SNEGSKA (reference sequence). The CDR3 here is CSARPGTGMETQYF. The DNA for the CDR3 is TGCAGTGCCCGTCCCGGGACAGGGATGGAGACCCAGTACTTC.

This chain links TRBV20-1 with TRBJ2-1, with D unresolved. Per the germline V gene, CDR1 is DFQATT and CDR2 is SNEGSKA (reference sequence). The CDR3 has 13 residues. V was pared by 1 base and J by 6 bases, with 10 bases between. The CDR3 sequence is CSARALRPNEQFF. The CDR3 DNA reads TGCAGTGCTAGAGCGCTAAGACCCAATGAGCAGTTCTTC.

The rearrangement uses TRBV30 and TRBJ2-7, with a possible D match to TRBD1 (7 bases). The V gene's germline CDR1 is GTSNPN and CDR2 SVGIG (reference sequence). The CDR3 contains 14 residues. V lost 0 bases and J 4 bases, leaving 13 bases between the germline ends. CDR3 nucleotide sequence: TGTGCCTGGAGTGTCGGGGGACAGCTGTACGAGCAGTACTTC. Translating gives CAWSVGGQLYEQYF.

This clonotype came up once. The CDR3 sequence: CASSTRVVDTDTQYF. The CDR3 DNA sequence: TGTGCCAGCAGTACAAGGGTGGTCGACACAGATACGCAGTATTTT. The V and J genes are TRBV27 and TRBJ2-3; D ambiguous. CDR1 MNHEY and CDR2 SMNVEV come from the germline V gene (reference sequence). The CDR3 length is 15 residues. Trimming cost V 5 bases and J 2 bases, with 14 bases left between them.

The chain combines TRBV2 with TRBJ2-2; D not resolved. This CDR3 comprises 15 residues. V gave up 2 bases and J gave up 0 bases, with 7 bases separating them. Germline V CDR1 and CDR2: SNHLY, FYNNEI. CDR3 protein: CASSEWPSNTGELFF. The CDR3 nucleotides read TGTGCCAGCAGTGAATGGCCTTCGAACACCGGGGAGCTGTTTTTT. The entire variable domain, with the rest obtained from reference TRBV2 and TRBJ2-2, is as follows: EPEVTQTPSHQVTQMGQEVILRCVPISNHLYFYWYRQILGQKVEFLVSFYNNEISEKSEIFDDQFSVERPDGSNFTLKIRSTKLEDSAMYFCASSEWPSNTGELFFGEGSRLTVL.

This clonotype was detected a few times. The rearrangement uses TRBV7-9 and TRBJ2-7; D is unclear. Looked up from germline, CDR1 is SEHNR and CDR2 is FQNEAQ (reference sequence). V shed 10 bases and J shed 4 bases, with 14 bases lying between them. The CDR3 runs to 12 residues. This chain's CDR3 is CAISLGAYEQYF. As DNA, the CDR3 is TGTGCCATCTCTTTGGGTGCGTACGAGCAGTACTTC. The full variable domain, with the rest looked up from reference TRBV7-9 and TRBJ2-7, is DTGVSQNPRHKITKRGQNVTFRCDPISEHNRLYWYRQTLGQGPEFLTYFQNEAQLEKSRLLSDRFSAERPKGSFSTLEIQRTEQGDSAMYLCAISLGAYEQYFGPGTRLTVT.

This clonotype was detected only a few times. The chain combines TRBV7-4 with TRBJ2-1; 15 nucleotides match TRBD2. V lost 5 bases, J lost 4 bases, and 9 bases stayed unmatched. The germline V gene encodes CDR1 SGHVT and CDR2 SQSDAQ. The CDR3 contains 18 residues. CDR3 region: CASSGPGTSGRFYNEQFF. For the CDR3, the DNA is TGTGCCAGCAGCGGACCCGGGACTAGCGGGAGGTTTTACAATGAGCAGTTCTTC.

V usage is TRBV12-3 or TRBV12-4 and J usage is TRBJ1-5, with TRBD1 matching 11 bases. V dropped 5 bases and J dropped 7; count of bases not matched to a gene: 7. CDR3 length: 15 residues. CDR3 nucleotide sequence: TGTGCCAGCAGTCGGACAGGGGGCACGGGGCAGCCCCAGCATTTT. Its translation: CASSRTGGTGQPQHF.

The chain is built from TRBV10-2 and TRBJ2-5, with D tentatively TRBD2 (5 bases). Trimming shortened V by 2 bases and J by 0 bases, and 10 bases separated the two germline ends. CDR1 WSHSY and CDR2 SAAADI come from the germline V gene. The CDR3 extends over 15 amino acids. The CDR3 here is CASSEPLGYQETQYF. The CDR3 bases are TGCGCCAGCAGTGAGCCACTAGGGTACCAAGAGACCCAGTACTTC.

The CDR3 nucleotides are TGTGCCAGCAGCTACCGGACGGGCTCTGAAGCTTTCTTT. Its protein is CASSYRTGSEAFF. The gene calls are TRBV7-2 and TRBJ1-1; D gene unclear. CDR3 length: 13 residues. CDR1 is SGHTA and CDR2 is FQGNSA in the germline V gene. V was pared by 4 bases and J by 6 bases, with 12 bases between.

The gene calls are TRBV6-5 and TRBJ2-2; the D gene is possibly TRBD1 (5 bases). From germline, CDR1 is MNHEY and CDR2 SVGAGI. The CDR3 loop spans 14 amino acids. Trimming removed 4 bases from V and 1 base from J, with 7 bases in between. This CDR3 reads CASSLTENTGELFF. CDR3 DNA: TGTGCCAGCAGTTTGACAGAGAACACCGGGGAGCTGTTTTTT.

The count of this clonotype is one. This sequence joins TRBV27 and TRBJ1-3; D may be TRBD1 (6 bases). Trimming took 5 bases from V and 1 from J, leaving 9 bases between them. The CDR3 is 14 residues long. The germline CDR1 and CDR2 sequences are MNHEY and SMNVEV (reference sequence). CDR3 DNA sequence: TGTGCCAGCAGTCCCCAGGGGTCTGGAAACACCATATATTTT. This translates into CASSPQGSGNTIYF.

This clonotype has only a few counts. The rearrangement joins TRBV6-2 or TRBV6-3 to TRBJ1-2; possible D gene TRBD1, 5 bases. With 7 bases removed from V and 5 bases from J, the gap between germline ends came to 20 bases. Germline V lookup: CDR1 MNHEY, CDR2 SVGEGT. The CDR3 runs to 15 residues. The DNA for the CDR3 is TGTGCCAGCACCAAATCGGGCAGGGTCAAATATGGCTACACCTTC. This gives the protein CASTKSGRVKYGYTF.

The rearrangement joins TRBV5-1 to TRBJ2-1; 14 bases agree with TRBD2. The germline CDR1 and CDR2 sequences are SGHRS and YFSETQ. Losses at the gene ends were 1 base for V and 8 bases for J; bases not matched to a gene: 2. CDR3 length: 15 residues. The CDR3 sequence: CASSLSGLAGDEQFF. The CDR3 region has the DNA TGCGCCAGCAGCTTGTCGGGACTAGCGGGAGATGAGCAGTTCTTC.

This clonotype showed up just a few times. V usage is TRBV20-1 and J usage is TRBJ2-5; 7 bases align to TRBD1. Trimming took 6 bases from V and 1 from J; bases not matched to a gene: 2. Germline V gene sequence: CDR1 DFQATT, CDR2 SNEGSKA (reference sequence). The CDR3 is 12 amino acids. In nucleotides, the CDR3 is TGCAGTGCGGGACAGATCCAAGAGACCCAGTACTTC. Translated, it gives CSAGQIQETQYF.